This TCR beta chain was profiled in a study of blood T cell repertoires in COVID-19. Study-level information: The United States, Italy and Spain provided the acute and convalescent COVID-19 samples.

The table came from immunoSEQ multiplex PCR; TCRdb's copy has only in-frame clones and leaves some out. The data show fewer than 250,000 clones, about four fifths seen once. The CDR3 length is 17 residues. The germline CDR1 and CDR2 sequences are SEHNR and FQNEAQ (reference sequence). V gave up 7 bases and J gave up 4 bases, with 23 bases separating them. This TCR was sampled from a woman aged 40 to 49 with active or convalescent COVID-19. Sequences were obtained from peripheral blood. The V and J genes are TRBV7-9 and TRBJ2-1, with a tentative D call TRBD1 (6 bases). In DNA, the CDR3 is TGTGCCAGCAACCCTGGACCAGGGGAGTATTCGTACAATGAGCAGTTCTTC. This sequence encodes CASNPGPGEYSYNEQFF.